These 30 T cell receptor beta chains were all obtained from the same sample, sequenced in a study of cytomegalovirus exposure and HLA in healthy donors. Some clones are missing from TCRdb's copy, which holds only in-frame ones; the method was immunoSEQ multiplex PCR. This table has 150,000 to 200,000 clones, around 86% appearing once. Sequences were obtained from PBMCs. All receptors come from a young woman in good health and CMV-seronegative.

The genes are TRBV30 and TRBJ1-2; 9 positions match TRBD1. The CDR3 consists of 20 residues. Germline V CDR1 and CDR2: GTSNPN, SVGIG (reference sequence). With V trimmed by 0 bases and J by 8 bases, 25 bases remained unmatched. CDR3 protein: CAWSVFPQFAFGQGIGGYTF. Here the CDR3 DNA reads TGTGCCTGGAGTGTTTTTCCCCAGTTTGCGTTTGGACAGGGGATTGGCGGCTACACCTTC.

The V gene is TRBV5-1, the J gene TRBJ1-2; the match to TRBD1 covers 7 bases. V lost 7 bases, J lost 0 bases, and 6 bases stayed unmatched. Germline values: CDR1 SGHRS, CDR2 YFSETQ. The length of the CDR3 is 14 residues. The CDR3 reads CASRTGSTNYGYTF. The CDR3 DNA follows: TGCGCCAGCCGGACAGGTTCTACTAACTATGGCTACACCTTC.

This chain joins TRBV16 and TRBJ1-3; D is undetermined. CDR1 is KGHSY and CDR2 is FQNENV in the germline V gene. The germline V and J ends were trimmed by 0 bases and 0 bases, with 9 bases remaining between them. This CDR3 region has 16 residues. CDR3 sequence reads: CASSQSGDISGNTIYF. The CDR3 region has the DNA TGTGCCAGCAGCCAATCGGGAGACATCTCTGGAAACACCATATATTTT.

This CDR3 is CASSLLFRTGELFF. The CDR3 DNA reads as TGTGCCAGCAGCTTGCTTTTCAGGACCGGGGAGCTGTTTTTT. V is TRBV4-2 and J is TRBJ2-2; the D is unclear. This CDR3 contains 14 residues. Germline V gives CDR1 LGHNA, CDR2 YNFKEQ. V lost 5 bases, J lost 5 bases, and 12 bases lay in between.

CDR3 protein: CASIQGLGYGYTF. The CDR3 DNA reads TGCGCCAGTATACAGGGGCTCGGTTATGGCTACACCTTC. This chain uses TRBV10-1 with TRBJ1-2; TRBD1 aligns across 7 bases. From germline, CDR1 is WNHNN and CDR2 SYGVQD (reference sequence). With 9 bases clipped from V and 5 bases from J, the junction kept 9 bases outside the gene matches. The CDR3 has 13 amino acids.

The CDR3 coding sequence is TGTGCCAGCAGCCAACCCTACCGGCGGGAGGGCCGGAATGAGCAGTTCTTC. Translating it yields CASSQPYRREGRNEQFF. This chain joins TRBV14 and TRBJ2-1, with 9 nucleotides matching TRBD2. With 2 bases clipped from V and 7 bases from J, the junction kept 12 bases outside the gene matches. The CDR3 totals 17 residues. Germline-derived CDR1 and CDR2 are SGHDN and FVKESK. Variable domain in full (rest from reference TRBV14 and TRBJ2-1): EAGVTQFPSHSVIEKGQTVTLRCDPISGHDNLYWYRRVMGKEIKFLLHFVKESKQDESGMPNNRFLAERTGGTYSTLKVQPAELEDSGVYFCASSQPYRREGRNEQFFGPGTRLTVL.

Only a few counts were recorded for this clone. V gene TRBV19 combines with J gene TRBJ2-7; 11 bases align to TRBD2. Germline-derived CDR1 and CDR2 are LNHDA and SQIVND (reference sequence). The length of the CDR3 is 13 residues. J was trimmed by 5 bases and V by 6 bases; bases with no gene match: 3. The CDR3 reads CASRLAGDHEQYF. CDR3 nucleotide sequence: TGTGCCAGTAGACTAGCGGGAGACCACGAGCAGTACTTC.

The chain joins TRBV4-1 to TRBJ2-4; TRBD2 agrees at 10 bases. This CDR3 has 16 residues. Trimming removed 4 bases from V and 5 bases from J; junction bases left unmatched: 8. Germline loops: CDR1 MGHRA, CDR2 YSYEKL. CDR3 coding DNA: TGCGCCAGCAGCCCGGGGCGACTAGCGGGTCAAAACATTCAGTACTTC. Its protein is CASSPGRLAGQNIQYF.

The V and J genes are TRBV7-8 and TRBJ2-2, with TRBD2 matching 8 bases. Germline CDR1 and CDR2: SGHVS and FQNEAQ. After removal of 3 bases from V and 2 bases from J, the junction contained 5 bases not matched to a gene. The CDR3 covers 16 residues. CDR3 region: CASSFLAGYNTGELFF. The CDR3 nucleotides are TGTGCCAGCAGCTTTCTAGCGGGCTATAACACCGGGGAGCTGTTTTTT.

The chain combines TRBV11-2 with TRBJ2-7, with D hard to call. The V end was cut by 7 bases, the J end by 2 bases, with 24 bases between. Germline CDR1 SGHAT, CDR2 FQNNGV. The CDR3 length is 17 residues. CDR3 bases: TGTGCCAGCACACACACGGATAGAGGAATTCTGACCTACGAGCAGTACTTC. It is translated as CASTHTDRGILTYEQYF.

The CDR3 is CASSWRTGGGYEQYF. DNA of the CDR3: TGTGCCAGCAGTTGGAGGACAGGGGGCGGCTACGAGCAGTACTTC. The chain joins TRBV27 to TRBJ2-7; TRBD1 matches 11 bases. After removal of 4 bases from V and 3 bases from J, the junction contained 5 bases not matched to a gene. The germline V gene encodes CDR1 MNHEY and CDR2 SMNVEV (reference sequence). The CDR3 totals 15 residues.

The chain is built from TRBV7-3 and TRBJ2-7, with D possibly being TRBD2 (5 bases). CDR1 SGHTA and CDR2 FQGTGA come from the germline V gene. The ends were cut back, 1 base at V and 7 bases at J, with 11 bases in the middle. The CDR3 contains 13 residues. CDR3 bases: TGTGCCAGCAGCTTAAAGGGAGTTTTAGAGCAGTACTTC. Protein: CASSLKGVLEQYF.

This chain connects TRBV5-1 to TRBJ2-3, with a weak D call TRBD1 (6 bases). In germline, CDR1 is SGHRS, CDR2 YFSETQ. The CDR3 runs 14 residues. Trimming took 4 bases from V and 0 from J, leaving 9 bases between them. The CDR3 reads CASSTGISTDTQYF. CDR3 DNA sequence: TGCGCCAGCAGCACAGGGATTAGCACAGATACGCAGTATTTT.

This rearrangement joins TRBV18 to TRBJ1-4, with TRBD1 identical over 8 bases. The V gene end was trimmed by 6 bases and the J gene end by 4 bases; junction bases not matched to a gene: 7. Germline CDR1 KGHSH, CDR2 LQKENI. The CDR3 consists of 15 residues. As DNA, the CDR3 is TGTGCCAGCTCCTCCCGGGACAGGCGTAATGAAAAACTGTTTTTT. Translating gives CASSSRDRRNEKLFF. The full variable domain, its missing parts supplied by reference TRBV18 and TRBJ1-4, is NAGVMQNPRHLVRRRGQEARLRCSPMKGHSHVYWYRQLPEEGLKFMVYLQKENIIDESGMPKERFSAEFPKEGPSILRIQQVVRGDSAAYFCASSSRDRRNEKLFFGSGTQLSVL.

The table lists this clone with a few counts. This chain connects TRBV7-2 to TRBJ2-1; 8 nucleotides line up with TRBD2. After removal of 0 bases from V and 4 bases from J, the junction contained 2 bases not matched to a gene. In germline, CDR1 is SGHTA, CDR2 FQGNSA. The CDR3 loop spans 15 amino acids. CDR3 DNA sequence: TGTGCCAGCAGCTTAGCACTAGCGGAGTACAATGAGCAGTTCTTC. Encoded protein: CASSLALAEYNEQFF.

This chain connects TRBV5-1 to TRBJ2-1; weak D call: TRBD2 (5 bases). Deletions cut 0 bases from V and 6 bases from J, with 13 bases between. Germline CDR1 reads SGHRS; CDR2 reads YFSETQ. The CDR3 has 15 amino acids. The CDR3 spells CASSLDARAGNEQFF. CDR3 nucleotide sequence: TGCGCCAGCAGCTTGGATGCGAGGGCGGGCAATGAGCAGTTCTTC.

The rearrangement links TRBV4-1 to TRBJ1-1, with 10 nucleotides matching TRBD1. The germline CDR1 and CDR2 sequences are MGHRA and YSYEKL. After removal of 0 bases from V and 6 bases from J, the junction contained 16 bases not matched to a gene. The CDR3 contains 19 residues. In DNA form, the CDR3 reads TGCGCCAGCAGCCAAGATCTATGGACAGGGGGTTCCCGCCACGCTGAAGCTTTCTTT. Amino acid sequence: CASSQDLWTGGSRHAEAFF.

CDR3 amino acids: CASSSDRVKANYGYTF. In nucleotides, the CDR3 is TGCGCCAGCAGTTCGGACAGGGTGAAGGCTAACTATGGCTACACCTTC. V gene TRBV5-1 combines with J gene TRBJ1-2; 8 bases align to TRBD1. The V and J ends lost 5 bases and 0 bases, in that order; junction bases with no gene match: 9. Looked up from germline, CDR1 is SGHRS and CDR2 is YFSETQ. CDR3 size: 16 residues.

The chain couples TRBV6-5 to TRBJ1-5, with TRBD1 matching over 9 bases. From germline, CDR1 is MNHEY and CDR2 SVGAGI. V shed 9 bases, J shed 6 bases, and the junction held 6 bases outside the gene matches. The CDR3 sequence is 13 residues long. The CDR3 loop is CASGDRDVQPQHF. CDR3 nucleotides: TGTGCCAGTGGGGACAGGGATGTTCAGCCCCAGCATTTT.

CDR3 loop: CASSAAGGLYEQYF. CDR3 DNA sequence: TGCGCCAGCTCAGCGGCAGGGGGTCTGTACGAGCAGTACTTC. The rearrangement joins TRBV5-1 to TRBJ2-7; TRBD1 aligns across 7 bases. CDR1 is SGHRS, CDR2 YFSETQ, per germline. The CDR3 runs 14 residues. V lost 7 bases, J lost 4 bases, and 11 bases stayed unmatched.

This chain uses TRBV6-1 with TRBJ2-7; 7 nucleotides agree with TRBD1. The trim removed 11 bases at V and 7 bases at J, leaving 14 bases unmatched. This CDR3 is 13 amino acids long. Germline lookup yields CDR1 MNHNS and CDR2 SASEGT. CDR3 protein: CAGARDRTREQYF. In DNA form, the CDR3 reads TGTGCCGGTGCGAGGGACAGAACTAGGGAGCAGTACTTC.

The J gene is TRBJ2-1, the V gene TRBV4-2; 14 bases agree with TRBD2. Germline values: CDR1 LGHNA, CDR2 YNFKEQ. V trimming: 1 base; J trimming: 8 bases; junction bases outside the gene matches: 13. The CDR3 runs 19 residues. CDR3 sequence reads: CASSQGVPRLAGGDDEQFF. As DNA, the CDR3 is TGTGCCAGCAGCCAAGGGGTCCCAAGACTAGCGGGAGGGGACGATGAGCAGTTCTTC.

This rearrangement joins TRBV27 to TRBJ1-3; 9 bases fit TRBD1. Germline trimming cut 4 bases from V and 2 bases from J; bases unmatched to any gene: 3. The CDR3 runs to 15 residues. CDR1 is MNHEY, CDR2 SMNVEV, per germline (reference sequence). CDR3 nucleotide sequence: TGTGCCAGCAGTTACAGGGGGCTCCCTGGAAACACCATATATTTT. It is translated as CASSYRGLPGNTIYF.

The chain combines TRBV7-2 with TRBJ2-7; D is perhaps TRBD2 (6 bases). The CDR3 contains 14 residues. Between the trimmed V and J ends, which lost 5 bases and 3 bases, there was a span of 14 bases. Germline loops: CDR1 SGHTA, CDR2 FQGNSA. The CDR3 loop is CASSDPGLLYEQYF. In DNA form, the CDR3 reads TGTGCCAGCAGCGACCCGGGACTGCTCTACGAGCAGTACTTC.

The rearrangement links TRBV6-5 to TRBJ2-7, with a possible D match to TRBD2 (5 bases). The CDR3 covers 13 residues. V lost 2 bases, J lost 7 bases, and 12 bases lay in between. Germline V lookup: CDR1 MNHEY, CDR2 SVGAGI. In nucleotides, the CDR3 is TGTGCCAGCAGTTACGAAAAGACGGGGGAGCAGTACTTC. Translation gives CASSYEKTGEQYF.

This clone was observed a handful of times. V and J are TRBV10-3 and TRBJ2-3, with 9 bases identical to TRBD1. CDR1 is ENHRY and CDR2 is SYGVKD in the germline V gene. After removal of 4 bases from V and 2 bases from J, the junction contained 1 base not matched to a gene. The CDR3 extends over 14 amino acids. The DNA for the CDR3 is TGTGCCATCAGTGGGACAGGGGACACAGATACGCAGTATTTT. Translated, it gives CAISGTGDTDTQYF.

The chain has TRBV6-6 and TRBJ1-1, with D unclear. The CDR3 sequence is 11 residues long. V lost 8 bases and J 13 bases, leaving 17 bases between the germline ends. Germline V gives CDR1 MNHNY, CDR2 SVGAGI (reference sequence). Written as DNA, the CDR3 is TGTGCCAGCGCGGTTTCACTGAAGCTTTTCTTT. Amino acids: CASAVSLKLFF.

The chain carries TRBV27 and TRBJ2-2; 7 nucleotides align to TRBD2. Germline V lookup: CDR1 MNHEY, CDR2 SMNVEV (reference sequence). The V gene end was trimmed by 2 bases and the J gene end by 5 bases; junction bases not matched to a gene: 5. The length of the CDR3 is 15 residues. Here the CDR3 reads CASSLRLAVTGELFF. The CDR3 DNA sequence: TGTGCCAGCAGTTTAAGACTAGCAGTAACCGGGGAGCTGTTTTTT.

The chain employs TRBV27 and TRBJ1-3; maybe TRBD1 (5 bases). There are 16 residues in the CDR3. Germline CDR1 MNHEY, CDR2 SMNVEV (reference sequence). V lost 2 bases, J lost 4 bases, and 15 bases lay in between. The CDR3 bases are TGTGCCAGCAGTTTACGGGCAGGGCCCGTGGGAAACACCATATATTTT. Its protein is CASSLRAGPVGNTIYF.

The rearrangement uses TRBV2 and TRBJ2-2; 7 bases are a match to TRBD1. Trimming at V came to 0 bases and at J to 5 bases, leaving 9 bases not matched to a gene. CDR1 is SNHLY, CDR2 FYNNEI, per germline. The CDR3 has 17 residues. In DNA form, the CDR3 reads TGTGCCAGCAGTGAAGCGTCGTGGACAGGCGGTACCGGGGAGCTGTTTTTT. Its translation: CASSEASWTGGTGELFF.